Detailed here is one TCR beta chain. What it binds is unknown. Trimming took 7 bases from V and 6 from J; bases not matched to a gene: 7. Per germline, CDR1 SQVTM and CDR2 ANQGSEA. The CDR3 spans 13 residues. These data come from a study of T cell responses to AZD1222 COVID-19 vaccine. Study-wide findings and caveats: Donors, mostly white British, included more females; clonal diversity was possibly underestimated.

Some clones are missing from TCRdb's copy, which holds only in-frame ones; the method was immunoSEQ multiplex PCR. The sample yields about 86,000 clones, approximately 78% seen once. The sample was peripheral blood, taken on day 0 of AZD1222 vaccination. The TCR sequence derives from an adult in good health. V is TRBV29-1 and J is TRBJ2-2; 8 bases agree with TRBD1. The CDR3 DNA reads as TGCAGCGGCGGGACAGGTTACCCCGGGGAGCTGTTTTTT. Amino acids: CSGGTGYPGELFF.